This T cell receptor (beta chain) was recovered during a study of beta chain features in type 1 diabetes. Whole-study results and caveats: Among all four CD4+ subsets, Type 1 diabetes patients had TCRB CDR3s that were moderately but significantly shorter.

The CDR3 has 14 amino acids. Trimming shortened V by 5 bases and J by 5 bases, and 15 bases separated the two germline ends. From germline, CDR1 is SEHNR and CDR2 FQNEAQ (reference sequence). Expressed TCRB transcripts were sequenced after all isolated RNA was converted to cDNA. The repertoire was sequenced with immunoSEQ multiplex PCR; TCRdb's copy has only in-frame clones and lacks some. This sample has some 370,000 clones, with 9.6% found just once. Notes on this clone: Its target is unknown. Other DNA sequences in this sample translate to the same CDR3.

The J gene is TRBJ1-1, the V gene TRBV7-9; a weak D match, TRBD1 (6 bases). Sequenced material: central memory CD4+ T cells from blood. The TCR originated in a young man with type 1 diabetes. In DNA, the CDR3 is TGTGCCAGCAGCCCACAGGGAAGGGGAACTGAAGCTTTCTTT. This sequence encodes CASSPQGRGTEAFF. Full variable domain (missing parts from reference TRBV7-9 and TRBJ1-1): DTGVSQNPRHKITKRGQNVTFRCDPISEHNRLYWYRQTLGQGPEFLTYFQNEAQLEKSRLLSDRFSAERPKGSFSTLEIQRTEQGDSAMYLCASSPQGRGTEAFFGQGTRLTVV.